The 29 T cell receptor beta chains below were found in one sample sequenced in a study of blood T cell repertoires in COVID-19. Here immunoSEQ multiplex PCR was the method, and the copy in TCRdb shows in-frame clones only, minus some. The data show about 140,000 clones, approximately 85% seen once. Sequenced input: peripheral blood. These receptors were obtained from a man between 50 and 59 years old with acute or convalescent COVID-19.

In nucleotides, the CDR3 is TGTGCCAGCCGGGCGCTTGGGGCCTCCTACGAGCAGTACTTC. Translated, it gives CASRALGASYEQYF. The chain is built from TRBV2 and TRBJ2-7, with D possibly being TRBD1 (5 bases). V was shortened by 8 bases and J by 0 bases, with 14 bases between the two germline ends. The germline gives CDR1 SNHLY, CDR2 FYNNEI. The CDR3 consists of 14 residues.

This chain connects TRBV6-5 to TRBJ1-1, with D possibly being TRBD1 (6 bases). V was pared by 7 bases and J by 6 bases, with 15 bases between. Germline CDR1 and CDR2: MNHEY and SVGAGI. This CDR3 has 13 amino acids. CDR3 in DNA: TGTGCCAGCACCGAAAGGGGGAGGGCTGAAGCTTTCTTT. Translating gives CASTERGRAEAFF.

The gene calls are TRBV5-6 and TRBJ2-3, with D maybe TRBD1 (6 bases). This CDR3 spans 15 amino acids. Germline V gene sequence: CDR1 SGHDT, CDR2 YYEEEE. The V end lost 2 bases, the J end lost 6 bases, and 16 bases lay between the germline ends. CDR3 DNA sequence: TGTGCCAGCAGCTTTAAGGTGGGGGCAAGTGATACGCAGTATTTT. Its protein is CASSFKVGASDTQYF.

This clone was seen just once. The CDR3 sequence: CASSLDTGTSGSEQFF. The CDR3, as DNA: TGTGCCAGCAGCTTAGACACCGGGACTAGCGGCTCTGAGCAGTTCTTC. The chain joins TRBV7-9 to TRBJ2-1, with 11 bases aligning to TRBD2. Unmatched junction bases numbered 8, after V lost 1 base and J lost 9 bases. Germline lookup yields CDR1 SEHNR and CDR2 FQNEAQ (reference sequence). The CDR3 consists of 16 residues.

The V and J genes are TRBV2 and TRBJ1-2, with unresolved D. V was pared by 4 bases and J by 7 bases, with 16 bases between. CDR1 and CDR2 from the germline V gene are SNHLY and FYNNEI. The CDR3 is 14 residues long. CDR3 DNA sequence: TGTGCCAGCAGTGGAGCCAGCGGGTTCCTTGGCTACACCTTC. This codes for CASSGASGFLGYTF.

The chain has TRBV10-3 and TRBJ2-1; TRBD2 matches at 7 bases. V trimming: 10 bases; J trimming: 9 bases; junction bases outside the gene matches: 15. Germline-derived CDR1 and CDR2 are ENHRY and SYGVKD. This CDR3 comprises 14 residues. CDR3 region: CATYPAGVNGEQFF. The CDR3, as DNA: TGTGCCACCTACCCGGCGGGAGTTAACGGTGAGCAGTTCTTC.

The chain combines TRBV5-1 with TRBJ2-7; 11 bases agree with TRBD2. The CDR3 loop spans 15 amino acids. J lost 3 bases, V lost 0 bases, and 2 bases had no gene match. Germline assignment: CDR1 SGHRS and CDR2 YFSETQ. CDR3 in amino acids: CASSLVLAGGYEQYF. The CDR3, as DNA: TGCGCCAGCAGCTTGGTTCTAGCGGGAGGCTACGAGCAGTACTTC.

The chain joins TRBV9 to TRBJ1-1; tentative D call: TRBD1 (5 bases). Germline V CDR1 and CDR2: SGDLS, YYNGEE. The germline V and J ends were trimmed by 1 base and 6 bases, with 16 bases remaining between them. The CDR3 runs to 15 residues. Here the CDR3 reads CASSVRVKGAAEAFF. CDR3 nucleotides: TGTGCCAGCAGCGTAAGGGTGAAAGGGGCGGCTGAAGCTTTCTTT. Together with reference TRBV9 and TRBJ1-1, the CDR3 gives the full variable domain: DSGVTQTPKHLITATGQRVTLRCSPRSGDLSVYWYQQSLDQGLQFLIQYYNGEERAKGNILERFSAQQFPDLHSELNLSSLELGDSALYFCASSVRVKGAAEAFFGQGTRLTVV.

The chain has TRBV5-1 and TRBJ2-7; the match to TRBD1 covers 7 bases. Germline assignment: CDR1 SGHRS and CDR2 YFSETQ. The CDR3 runs 14 residues. V dropped 3 bases and J dropped 5; count of bases not matched to a gene: 8. The CDR3 sequence: CASSSHRGINEQYF. The CDR3 nucleotides are TGCGCCAGCAGCTCTCACAGGGGTATCAACGAGCAGTACTTC.

V usage is TRBV19 and J usage is TRBJ1-6; unclear D gene. The CDR3 runs to 15 residues. V was clipped by 5 bases and J by 8 bases, with 16 bases between them. Germline V gives CDR1 LNHDA, CDR2 SQIVND (reference sequence). CDR3 in amino acids: CASSARLEGYSPLHF. The CDR3 DNA reads TGTGCCAGTAGTGCCAGGTTGGAGGGATATTCACCCCTCCACTTT.

The chain joins TRBV12-3 or TRBV12-4 to TRBJ1-2; D not resolved. V was cut by 2 bases and J by 8 bases, with 12 bases left in between. The CDR3 runs to 13 residues. The CDR3 loop reads CASSLTYQIGYTF. The CDR3 DNA reads TGTGCCAGCAGTTTAACCTACCAAATAGGCTACACCTTC.

The rearrangement links TRBV5-1 to TRBJ2-7; TRBD1 agrees at 9 bases. Trimming removed 4 bases from V and 5 bases from J; junction bases left unmatched: 10. This CDR3 is built from 15 residues. The germline gives CDR1 SGHRS, CDR2 YFSETQ. CDR3 sequence (DNA): TGCGCCAGCAGCCAGGGACAGGGAGTGTCCCACGAGCAGTACTTC. This translates into CASSQGQGVSHEQYF.

The chain joins TRBV11-2 to TRBJ1-1; 7 bases agree with TRBD1. J lost 3 bases, V lost 5 bases, and 12 bases had no gene match. The length of the CDR3 is 16 residues. The germline V gene has CDR1 SGHAT and CDR2 FQNNGV. CDR3 in DNA: TGTGCCAGCAGCGTCATTAGGGGGCAAGGCGACACTGAAGCTTTCTTT. Its translation: CASSVIRGQGDTEAFF.

The V call is TRBV5-5, the J call TRBJ1-1; D gene unclear. The germline V gene encodes CDR1 SGHKS and CDR2 YYEKEE (reference sequence). With 5 bases removed from V and 1 base from J, the gap between germline ends came to 6 bases. The CDR3 sequence is 12 residues long. The CDR3 here is CASREANTEAFF. The CDR3 coding sequence is TGTGCCAGCAGGGAGGCGAACACTGAAGCTTTCTTT.

The V gene is TRBV5-6, the J gene TRBJ2-1, with TRBD2 identical over 9 bases. With 2 bases clipped from V and 1 base from J, the junction kept 1 base outside the gene matches. The CDR3 is 15 amino acids. Germline-derived CDR1 and CDR2 are SGHDT and YYEEEE. As DNA, the CDR3 is TGTGCCAGCAGCTTCCTAGCGGGATCCTACAATGAGCAGTTCTTC. Translating gives CASSFLAGSYNEQFF. Supplemented by reference TRBV5-6 and TRBJ2-1, the full variable domain reads DAGVTQSPTHLIKTRGQQVTLRCSPKSGHDTVSWYQQALGQGPQFIFQYYEEEERQRGNFPDRFSGHQFPNYSSELNVNALLLGDSALYLCASSFLAGSYNEQFFGPGTRLTVL.

The chain uses TRBV10-3 and TRBJ1-2; TRBD1 agrees at 9 bases. This CDR3 region has 15 residues. V was clipped by 2 bases and J by 7 bases; unmatched bases: 8. Germline-derived CDR1 and CDR2 are ENHRY and SYGVKD. CDR3 in DNA: TGTGCCATCAGTGAGGGAACAGGGGGCACTTCTGGCTACACCTTC. It specifies CAISEGTGGTSGYTF.

This chain uses TRBV11-2 with TRBJ2-3, with D perhaps TRBD2 (6 bases). Germline lookup yields CDR1 SGHAT and CDR2 FQNNGV. The length of the CDR3 is 16 residues. V lost 0 bases, J lost 2 bases, and 12 bases lay in between. CDR3 in amino acids: CASSLEVSGYTDTQYF. The CDR3 DNA sequence: TGTGCCAGCAGCTTAGAGGTTAGCGGTTACACAGATACGCAGTATTTT.

V usage is TRBV4-2 and J usage is TRBJ2-3; the D gene is possibly TRBD1 (5 bases). Germline CDR1 reads LGHNA; CDR2 reads YNFKEQ. The CDR3 runs 17 residues. Trimming removed 0 bases from V and 2 bases from J, with 15 bases in between. The CDR3 bases are TGTGCCAGCAGCCAAGATTGGTTGGCGGACAACACAGATACGCAGTATTTT. Its protein product is CASSQDWLADNTDTQYF.

This chain uses TRBV6-5 with TRBJ1-2, with D tentatively TRBD1 (6 bases). Germline V gene sequence: CDR1 MNHEY, CDR2 SVGAGI. V shed 4 bases and J shed 8 bases, with 11 bases lying between them. The CDR3 contains 12 residues. Written as DNA, the CDR3 is TGTGCCAGCAGTTCAGGGGCTAGGGGCTACACCTTC. Protein product: CASSSGARGYTF.

This clone appeared a single time. This chain connects TRBV7-9 to TRBJ1-1; 12 bases agree with TRBD1. V lost 5 bases to trimming and J lost 5 bases; unmatched junction nucleotides: 6. Germline-derived CDR1 and CDR2 are SEHNR and FQNEAQ (reference sequence). The length of the CDR3 is 15 residues. CDR3 sequence: CASSGRDRGHTEAFF. DNA for the CDR3: TGTGCCAGCAGCGGTAGGGACAGGGGGCATACTGAAGCTTTCTTT.

This chain connects TRBV5-1 to TRBJ2-5, with TRBD1 matching over 7 bases. The CDR3 is made up of 15 amino acids. The V gene end was trimmed by 3 bases and the J gene end by 0 bases; junction bases not matched to a gene: 5. Per the germline V gene, CDR1 is SGHRS and CDR2 is YFSETQ. The CDR3 coding sequence is TGCGCCAGCAGCTCCCTGGGACAGTACCAAGAGACCCAGTACTTC. Translating gives CASSSLGQYQETQYF.

The rearrangement uses TRBV5-1 and TRBJ1-4, with 8 bases fitting TRBD1. V dropped 2 bases and J dropped 8; count of bases not matched to a gene: 5. Per the germline V gene, CDR1 is SGHRS and CDR2 is YFSETQ. The CDR3 contains 14 residues. CDR3 coding DNA: TGCGCCAGCAGCTTTGGGACAGGACACGAAAAACTGTTTTTT. This sequence encodes CASSFGTGHEKLFF.

This rearrangement joins TRBV7-2 to TRBJ1-1, with D tentatively TRBD1 (5 bases). Germline CDR1 reads SGHTA; CDR2 reads FQGNSA. The CDR3 length is 14 residues. Trimming left V 2 bases short and J 1 base short, with 8 bases between. CDR3 region: CASSLRQGNTEAFF. For the CDR3, the DNA is TGTGCCAGCAGCTTACGGCAGGGGAACACTGAAGCTTTCTTT.

The chain is built from TRBV7-9 and TRBJ2-1, with 11 bases lining up with TRBD2. CDR3 length: 16 residues. The ends lost 5 bases at V and 4 bases at J; junction bases unmatched: 7. CDR1 and CDR2 (germline): SEHNR, FQNEAQ (reference sequence). CDR3 nucleotide sequence: TGTGCCAGCAGCCCCGTAGCGGGGGGGAGGTACAATGAGCAGTTCTTC. Protein sequence: CASSPVAGGRYNEQFF.

The J gene is TRBJ1-5, the V gene TRBV12-3 or TRBV12-4; perhaps TRBD1 as D (5 bases). This CDR3 has 13 residues. V lost 3 bases and J lost 5, with 8 bases in between. CDR3 nucleotides: TGTGCCAGCAGTTTCAGGGTTCATCAGCCCCAGCATTTT. It specifies CASSFRVHQPQHF.

This clone appeared a single time. The chain recombines TRBV2 with TRBJ2-7; 7 nucleotides align to TRBD2. The CDR3 is 16 residues long. V shed 2 bases, J shed 6 bases, and the junction held 13 bases outside the gene matches. CDR1 SNHLY and CDR2 FYNNEI come from the germline V gene. The CDR3 bases are TGTGCCAGCAGTGAACGGTCCGGGACTATCAGAAGCGAGCAGTACTTC. Its translation is CASSERSGTIRSEQYF.

J is TRBJ2-5 and V is TRBV3-1 (or the pseudogene TRBV3-2); TRBD2 matches at 7 bases. This CDR3 has 14 amino acids. Germline lookup yields CDR1 LGHDT and CDR2 YNNKEL (reference sequence). J was trimmed by 2 bases and V by 3 bases; bases with no gene match: 3. In nucleotides, the CDR3 is TGTGCCAGCAGCCAGCGGGAGAGTCAAGAGACCCAGTACTTC. It specifies CASSQRESQETQYF.

The CDR3 sequence is CASNQQGSPLHF. DNA of the CDR3: TGTGCCAGCAACCAACAGGGTTCACCCCTCCACTTT. V and J are TRBV6-5 and TRBJ1-6; TRBD1 might be the D (6 bases). The germline CDR1 and CDR2 sequences are MNHEY and SVGAGI. V was trimmed by 7 bases and J by 9 bases, leaving 10 bases between them. CDR3 size: 12 residues.

A single count supports this clone. The chain has TRBV14 and TRBJ1-1, with 9 positions matching TRBD1. CDR1 SGHDN and CDR2 FVKESK come from the germline V gene. J was trimmed by 3 bases and V by 3 bases; bases with no gene match: 14. CDR3 size: 18 residues. Here the CDR3 DNA reads TGTGCCAGCAGCCAGGGTCCGGGACAGGGATCCTTATACACTGAAGCTTTCTTT. Translation: CASSQGPGQGSLYTEAFF.